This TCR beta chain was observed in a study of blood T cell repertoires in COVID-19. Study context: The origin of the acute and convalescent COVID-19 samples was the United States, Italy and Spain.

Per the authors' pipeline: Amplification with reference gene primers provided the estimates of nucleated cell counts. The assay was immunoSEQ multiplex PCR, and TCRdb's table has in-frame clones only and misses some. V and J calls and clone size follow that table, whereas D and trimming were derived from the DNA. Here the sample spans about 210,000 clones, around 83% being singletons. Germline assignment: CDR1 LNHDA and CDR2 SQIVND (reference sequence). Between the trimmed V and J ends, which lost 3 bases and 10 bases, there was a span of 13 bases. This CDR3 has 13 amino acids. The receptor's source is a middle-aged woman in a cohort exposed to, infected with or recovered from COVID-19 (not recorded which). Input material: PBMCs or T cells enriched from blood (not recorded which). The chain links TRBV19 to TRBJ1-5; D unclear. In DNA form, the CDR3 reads TGTGCCAGTAGTATCGCGGCCCCGGGTCCCCAGCATTTT. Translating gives CASSIAAPGPQHF.